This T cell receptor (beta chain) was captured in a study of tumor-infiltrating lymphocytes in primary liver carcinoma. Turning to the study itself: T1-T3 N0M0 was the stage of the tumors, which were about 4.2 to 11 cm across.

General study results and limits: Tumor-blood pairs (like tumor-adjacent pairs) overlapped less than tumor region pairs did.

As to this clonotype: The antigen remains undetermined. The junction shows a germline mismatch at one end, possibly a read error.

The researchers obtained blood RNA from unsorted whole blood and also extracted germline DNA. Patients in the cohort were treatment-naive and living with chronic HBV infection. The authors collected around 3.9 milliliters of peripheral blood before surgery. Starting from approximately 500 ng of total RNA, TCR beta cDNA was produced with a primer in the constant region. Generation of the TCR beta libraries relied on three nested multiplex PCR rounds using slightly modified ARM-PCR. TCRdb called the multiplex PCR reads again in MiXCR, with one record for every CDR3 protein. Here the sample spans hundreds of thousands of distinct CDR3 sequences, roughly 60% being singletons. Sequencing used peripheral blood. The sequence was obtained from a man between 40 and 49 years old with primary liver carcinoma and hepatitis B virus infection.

CDR3 bases: TGTGCCAGCAGCTCTCGGAATAGCGGAAATGAGCAGTTCTTT. It codes for CASSSRNSGNEQFF. The chain joins TRBV5-4 to TRBJ2-1, with D possibly TRBD2 on 6 matching bases. Germline V lookup: CDR1 SGHNT, CDR2 YYREEE (reference sequence). The length of the CDR3 is 14 residues.